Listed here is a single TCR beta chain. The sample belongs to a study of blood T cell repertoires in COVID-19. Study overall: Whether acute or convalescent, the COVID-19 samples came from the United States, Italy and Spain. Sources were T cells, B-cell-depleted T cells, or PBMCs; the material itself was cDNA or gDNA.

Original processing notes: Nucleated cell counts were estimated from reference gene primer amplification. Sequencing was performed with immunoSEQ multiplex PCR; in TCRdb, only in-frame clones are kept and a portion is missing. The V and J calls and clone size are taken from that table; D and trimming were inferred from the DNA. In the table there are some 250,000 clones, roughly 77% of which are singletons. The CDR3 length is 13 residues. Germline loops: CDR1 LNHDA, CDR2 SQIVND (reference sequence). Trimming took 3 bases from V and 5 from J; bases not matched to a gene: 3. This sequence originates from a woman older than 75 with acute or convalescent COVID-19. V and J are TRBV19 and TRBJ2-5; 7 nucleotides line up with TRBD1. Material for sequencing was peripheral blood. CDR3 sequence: CASSMTGLETQYF. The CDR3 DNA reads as TGTGCCAGTAGTATGACAGGGCTGGAGACCCAGTACTTC.